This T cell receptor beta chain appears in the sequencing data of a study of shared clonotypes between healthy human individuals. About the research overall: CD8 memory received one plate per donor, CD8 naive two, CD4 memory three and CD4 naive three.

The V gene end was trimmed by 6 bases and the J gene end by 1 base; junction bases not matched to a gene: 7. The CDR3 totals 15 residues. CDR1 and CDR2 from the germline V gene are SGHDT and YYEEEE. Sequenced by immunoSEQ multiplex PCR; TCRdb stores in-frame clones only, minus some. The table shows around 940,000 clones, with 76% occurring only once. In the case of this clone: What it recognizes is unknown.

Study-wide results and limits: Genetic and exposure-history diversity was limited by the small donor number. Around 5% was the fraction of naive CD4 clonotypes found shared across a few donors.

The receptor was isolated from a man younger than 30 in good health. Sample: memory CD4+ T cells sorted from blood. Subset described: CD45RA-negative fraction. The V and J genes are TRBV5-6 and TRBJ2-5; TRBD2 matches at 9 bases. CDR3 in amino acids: CASNLGGLAQETQYF. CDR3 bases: TGTGCCAGCAACCTTGGGGGACTAGCCCAAGAGACCCAGTACTTC.